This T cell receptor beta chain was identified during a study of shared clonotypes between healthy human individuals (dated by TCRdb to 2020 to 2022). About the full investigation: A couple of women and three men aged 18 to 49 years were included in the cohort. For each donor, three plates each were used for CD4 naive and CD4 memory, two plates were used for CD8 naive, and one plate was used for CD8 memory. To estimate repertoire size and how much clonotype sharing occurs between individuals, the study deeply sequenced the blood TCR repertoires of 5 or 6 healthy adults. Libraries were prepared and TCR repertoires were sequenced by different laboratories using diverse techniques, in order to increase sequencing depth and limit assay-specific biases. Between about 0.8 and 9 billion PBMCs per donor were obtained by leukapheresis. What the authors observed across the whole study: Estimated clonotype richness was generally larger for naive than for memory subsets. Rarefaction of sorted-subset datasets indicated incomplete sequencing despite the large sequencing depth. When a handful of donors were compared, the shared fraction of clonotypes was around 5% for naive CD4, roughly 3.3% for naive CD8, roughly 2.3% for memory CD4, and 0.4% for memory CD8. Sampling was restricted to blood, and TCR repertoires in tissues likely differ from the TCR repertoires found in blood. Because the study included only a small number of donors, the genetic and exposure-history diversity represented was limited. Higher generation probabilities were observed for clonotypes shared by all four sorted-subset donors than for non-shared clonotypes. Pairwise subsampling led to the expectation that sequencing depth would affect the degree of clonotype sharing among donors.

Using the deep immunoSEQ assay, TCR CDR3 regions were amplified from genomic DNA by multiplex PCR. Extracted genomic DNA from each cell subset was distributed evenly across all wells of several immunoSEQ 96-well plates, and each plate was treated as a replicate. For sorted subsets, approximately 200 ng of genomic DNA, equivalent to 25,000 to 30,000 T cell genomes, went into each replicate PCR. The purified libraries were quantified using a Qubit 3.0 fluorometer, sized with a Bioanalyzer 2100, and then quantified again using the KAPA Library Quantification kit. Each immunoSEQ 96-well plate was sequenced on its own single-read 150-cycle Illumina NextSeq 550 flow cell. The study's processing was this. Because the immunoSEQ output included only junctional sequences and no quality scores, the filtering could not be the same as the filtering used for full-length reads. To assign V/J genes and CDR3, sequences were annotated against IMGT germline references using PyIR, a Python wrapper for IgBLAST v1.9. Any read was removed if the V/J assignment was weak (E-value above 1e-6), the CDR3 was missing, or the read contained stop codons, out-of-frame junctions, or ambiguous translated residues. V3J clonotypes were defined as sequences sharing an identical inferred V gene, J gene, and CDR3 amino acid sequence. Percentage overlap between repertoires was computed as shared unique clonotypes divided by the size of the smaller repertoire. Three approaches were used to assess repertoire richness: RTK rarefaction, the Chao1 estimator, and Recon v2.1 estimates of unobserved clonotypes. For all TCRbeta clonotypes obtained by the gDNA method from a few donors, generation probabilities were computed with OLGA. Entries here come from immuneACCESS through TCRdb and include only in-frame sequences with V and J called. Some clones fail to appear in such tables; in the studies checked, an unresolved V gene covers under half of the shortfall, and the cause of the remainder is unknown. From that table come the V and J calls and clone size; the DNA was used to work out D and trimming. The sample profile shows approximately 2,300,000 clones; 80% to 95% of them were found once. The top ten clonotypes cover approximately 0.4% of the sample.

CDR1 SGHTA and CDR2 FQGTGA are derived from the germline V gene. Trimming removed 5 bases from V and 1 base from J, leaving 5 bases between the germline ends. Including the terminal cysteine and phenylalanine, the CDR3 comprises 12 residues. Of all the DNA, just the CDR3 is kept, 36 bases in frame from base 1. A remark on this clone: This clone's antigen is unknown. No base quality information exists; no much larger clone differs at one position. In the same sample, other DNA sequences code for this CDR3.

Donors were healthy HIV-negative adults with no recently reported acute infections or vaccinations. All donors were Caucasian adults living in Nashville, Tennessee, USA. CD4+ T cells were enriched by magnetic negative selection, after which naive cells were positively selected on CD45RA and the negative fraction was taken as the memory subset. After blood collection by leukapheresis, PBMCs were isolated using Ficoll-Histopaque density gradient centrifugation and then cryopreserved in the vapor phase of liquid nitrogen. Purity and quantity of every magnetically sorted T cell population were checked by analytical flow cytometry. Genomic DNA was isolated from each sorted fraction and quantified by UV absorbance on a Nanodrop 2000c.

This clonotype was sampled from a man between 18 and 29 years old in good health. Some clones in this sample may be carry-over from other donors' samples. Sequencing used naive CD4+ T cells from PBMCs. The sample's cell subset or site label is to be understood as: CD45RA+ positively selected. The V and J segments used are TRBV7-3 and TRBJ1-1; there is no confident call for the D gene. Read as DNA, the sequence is TGTGCCAGCAGCACGGGGAACACTGAAGCTTTCTTT. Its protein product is CASSTGNTEAFF.